This entry lists 10 T cell receptor beta chains sequenced from one sample in a study of blood T cell repertoires in COVID-19. Assay: immunoSEQ multiplex PCR; the TCRdb copy retains only in-frame clones and omits some. The sample holds 150,000 to 200,000 clones; about four fifths are singletons and the top ten take under 3%. Sequenced: peripheral blood. The receptors were sampled from a human donor with acute or convalescent COVID-19. The donor label of this sample is uncertain.

The V gene is TRBV28, the J gene TRBJ1-2, with D possibly TRBD1 on 6 matching bases. CDR3 length equals 14 residues. V dropped 9 bases and J dropped 2 bases, with 16 bases sitting between them. Looked up from germline, CDR1 is MDHEN and CDR2 is SYDVKM. This chain's CDR3 is CASGYGRGNYGYTF. DNA for the CDR3: TGTGCCAGTGGATATGGAAGGGGGAACTATGGCTACACCTTC.

The chain is built from TRBV6-5 and TRBJ2-3, with D possibly being TRBD1 (6 bases). The CDR3 spans 14 residues. The V gene's germline CDR1 is MNHEY and CDR2 SVGAGI. The V gene lost 6 bases and the J gene lost 4 bases, with 14 bases spanning the gap. The CDR3 DNA is TGTGCCAGCAGCTCCCACAGGGCCCCAGATACGCAGTATTTT. It translates to CASSSHRAPDTQYF.

V usage is TRBV27 and J usage is TRBJ2-1; D not resolved. Trimming took off 6 bases at V and 1 base at J, with 13 bases between the two ends. Germline lookup yields CDR1 MNHEY and CDR2 SMNVEV (reference sequence). The CDR3 has 15 residues. CDR3 in DNA: TGTGCCAGCAGACAAACAGCAACTTCCTACAATGAGCAGTTCTTC. Its protein product is CASRQTATSYNEQFF.

This chain connects TRBV2 to TRBJ2-7; 11 nucleotides match TRBD1. V dropped 6 bases and J dropped 0; count of bases not matched to a gene: 4. CDR1 and CDR2 (germline): SNHLY, FYNNEI. The CDR3 is made up of 15 amino acids. CDR3 nucleotides: TGTGCCAGCAGATGGGACAGGGGGGTCTCCTACGAGCAGTACTTC. It encodes CASRWDRGVSYEQYF.

This chain links TRBV5-1 with TRBJ2-1; 13 bases are a match to TRBD2. CDR3 length: 14 residues. With V trimmed by 3 bases and J by 10 bases, 4 bases remained unmatched. The V gene's germline CDR1 is SGHRS and CDR2 YFSETQ. As DNA, the CDR3 is TGCGCCAGCAGCTCACCGGGACTAGCGGGAGAGCAGTTCTTC. Translated: CASSSPGLAGEQFF.

V usage is TRBV21-1 and J usage is TRBJ1-5; TRBD1 is the table's D call, not checked against the DNA. TRBV21-1 is a pseudogene segment. The CDR3 covers 15 residues. The CDR3 loop reads CASSRGTGGDQPQHF. In DNA, the CDR3 is TGTGCCAGCAGCAGGGGGACAGGGGGGGATCAGCCCCAGCATTTT.

In its sample, this clone was seen once. The chain carries TRBV5-8 and TRBJ2-6; D perhaps matches TRBD1 (5 bases). CDR3 length: 17 residues. The germline gives CDR1 SGHTS, CDR2 YDEGEE. Trimming removed 2 bases from V and 0 bases from J, with 12 bases in between. CDR3 nucleotide sequence: TGTGCCAGCAGCTTCGGACACAGGCCCTCTGGGGCCAACGTCCTGACTTTC. This sequence encodes CASSFGHRPSGANVLTF. Together with reference TRBV5-8 and TRBJ2-6, the CDR3 gives the full variable domain: EAGVTQSPTHLIKTRGQQATLRCSPISGHTSVYWYQQALGLGLQFLLWYDEGEERNRGNFPPRFSGRQFPNYSSELNVNALELEDSALYLCASSFGHRPSGANVLTFGAGSRLTVL.

The chain has TRBV6-6 and TRBJ2-1; 7 nucleotides align to TRBD2. V was clipped by 5 bases and J by 4 bases; unmatched bases: 5. This CDR3 comprises 14 residues. CDR1 is MNHNY, CDR2 SVGAGI, per germline (reference sequence). The CDR3 loop reads CASSASGLYNEQFF. The CDR3, as DNA: TGTGCCAGCAGTGCTAGCGGTTTATACAATGAGCAGTTCTTC.

The V and J genes are TRBV10-1 and TRBJ1-5, with a tentative D call TRBD1 (5 bases). Per germline, CDR1 WNHNN and CDR2 SYGVQD (reference sequence). Trimming took off 4 bases at V and 7 bases at J, with 11 bases between the two ends. CDR3 length: 13 amino acids. CDR3 residues: CASSARVGQPQHF. The DNA for the CDR3 is TGCGCCAGCAGTGCCAGGGTAGGCCAGCCCCAGCATTTT.

The rearrangement uses TRBV2 and TRBJ1-6, with TRBD1 matching over 10 bases. V gave up 5 bases and J gave up 7 bases; unmatched junction bases: 5. CDR3 length: 15 amino acids. Germline CDR1 reads SNHLY; CDR2 reads FYNNEI. The DNA for the CDR3 is TGTGCCAGCAGTCGGGACAGGGGAGGGAATTCACCCCTCCACTTT. Protein: CASSRDRGGNSPLHF.